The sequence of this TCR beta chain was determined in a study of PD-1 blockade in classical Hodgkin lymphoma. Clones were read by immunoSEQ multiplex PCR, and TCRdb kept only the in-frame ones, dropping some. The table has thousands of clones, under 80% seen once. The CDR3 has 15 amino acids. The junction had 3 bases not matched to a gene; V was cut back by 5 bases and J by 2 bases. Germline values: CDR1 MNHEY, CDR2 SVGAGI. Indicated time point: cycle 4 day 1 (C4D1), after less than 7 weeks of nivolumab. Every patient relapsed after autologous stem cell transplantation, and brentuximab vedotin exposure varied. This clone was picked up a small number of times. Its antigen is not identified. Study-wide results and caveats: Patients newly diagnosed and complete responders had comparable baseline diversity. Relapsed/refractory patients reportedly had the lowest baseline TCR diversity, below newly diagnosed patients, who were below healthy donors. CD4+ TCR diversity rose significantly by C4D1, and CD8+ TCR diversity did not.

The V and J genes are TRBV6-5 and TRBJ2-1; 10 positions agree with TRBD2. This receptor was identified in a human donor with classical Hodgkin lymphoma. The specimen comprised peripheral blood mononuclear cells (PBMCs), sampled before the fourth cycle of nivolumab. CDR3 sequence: CASSRGLAAYNEQFF. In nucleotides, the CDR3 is TGTGCCAGCAGTCGCGGACTAGCGGCCTACAATGAGCAGTTCTTC.